The text below deals with one TCR beta chain. In the original analysis: How many nucleated cells were present was estimated from reference gene primer amplification. Assay: immunoSEQ multiplex PCR; the TCRdb copy retains only in-frame clones and omits some. V and J calls plus clone size are reproduced from that table; the DNA served to infer D and trimming. The sample lists under 70,000 clones; around 90% were seen once. The record originates from a study of blood T cell repertoires in COVID-19. Turning to the study itself: Whether acute or convalescent, the COVID-19 samples came from the United States, Italy and Spain.

The CDR3 is 14 residues long. With 5 bases clipped from V and 7 bases from J, the junction kept 10 bases outside the gene matches. Per germline, CDR1 SEHNR and CDR2 FQNEAQ (reference sequence). This TCR derives from a man at least 80 years old with acute or convalescent COVID-19. Sequencing was done on a sample of peripheral blood. The V call is TRBV7-9, the J call TRBJ2-7; 8 bases fit TRBD1. CDR3 loop: CASSKDGRGPEQYF. CDR3 nucleotide sequence: TGTGCCAGCAGCAAAGACGGCAGGGGGCCAGAGCAGTACTTC.